What follows describes a single T cell receptor (beta chain). This entry belongs to a study of CD8+ T cells in alopecia areata. About the research overall: Once tofacitinib had been taken for 6 to 18 months, 6 months off drug followed. Affected scalp percentage gauged treated patients' severity.

Specified treatment: oral pan-JAK inhibitor, 5-10 mg twice daily. cDNA reverse transcribed from extracted RNA served as the sequencing template. Profiled with immunoSEQ multiplex PCR; TCRdb holds only in-frame clones, not every one. The repertoire holds more than 140,000 clones, with 86% as singletons. CDR1 LGHNA and CDR2 YNFKEQ come from the germline V gene. This CDR3 comprises 16 residues. The V gene lost 1 base and the J gene lost 2 bases, with 14 bases spanning the gap. This sequence joins TRBV4-2 and TRBJ2-5; D not resolved. The clonotype was recovered from a human donor with alopecia areata. The specimen was CD8+ T cells sorted from blood, collected at week 4, from a patient treated with tofacitinib. The CDR3 nucleotides read TGTGCCAGCAGCCAAGTGGGTTCTGACTTACAAGAGACCCAGTACTTC. This gives the protein CASSQVGSDLQETQYF.